A single sample is the source of the 9 T cell receptor beta chains below, sequenced in a study of vaccination and CD4 T cells after COVID-19. The Oncomine TCR Beta short-read assay was what sequenced the DNA obtained from cultured CD4+ T cells. MiXCR, run by TCRdb on the PCR reads, gives a single entry per CDR3 protein. Of some 9,600 distinct CDR3 sequences in the sample, approximately 59% were seen once. The sample's treatment: approximately nine-day PBMC culture with coronavirus spike peptide pools or control peptides (ViraFEST assay). Their recognized antigens are unknown. Sequencing was performed on CD4+ T cells from blood, cultured in vitro. These receptors originate from a human donor who had recovered from COVID-19.

The gene calls are TRBV6-2 or TRBV6-3 and TRBJ1-1; TRBD1 agrees at 10 bases. The V and J ends lost 1 base and 11 bases, in that order; junction bases with no gene match: 4. Germline CDR1 MNHEY, CDR2 SVGEGT. The CDR3 runs to 13 residues. In nucleotides, the CDR3 is TGTGCCAGCAGTTACTTGGACAGGGGGTCGGCTTTCTTT. Its protein is CASSYLDRGSAFF.

In this sample, this clonotype turned up a few times. The V call is TRBV25-1, the J call TRBJ2-2; 9 bases match TRBD1. The CDR3 runs 16 residues. Losses at the gene ends were 5 bases for V and 1 base for J; bases not matched to a gene: 5. Per germline, CDR1 MGHDK and CDR2 SYGVNS. The chain's CDR3 is CASSSGTGRNTGELFF. The CDR3 coding sequence is TGTGCCAGCAGTTCCGGGACAGGGAGGAACACCGGGGAGCTGTTTTTT.

The genes are TRBV28 and TRBJ2-7; perhaps TRBD1 as D (7 bases). This CDR3 is built from 15 residues. Per germline, CDR1 MDHEN and CDR2 SYDVKM. Deletions cut 2 bases from V and 3 bases from J, with 14 bases between. The CDR3 spells CASSLRAGGLYEQYF. The CDR3 region has the DNA TGTGCCAGCAGTTTAAGGGCAGGGGGGCTCTACGAGCAGTACTTC.

This chain connects TRBV28 to TRBJ1-1, with D maybe TRBD1 (6 bases). V gave up 11 bases and J gave up 4 bases, with 17 bases separating them. Germline V gene lookup returns CDR1 MDHEN and CDR2 SYDVKM. The CDR3 has 13 residues. In DNA form, the CDR3 reads TGTGCCTCCCGTGGGGGCAGAGGCACTGAAGCTTTCTTT. This sequence encodes CASRGGRGTEAFF.

This clonotype was counted only a few times. The chain couples TRBV20-1 to TRBJ2-7; D might be TRBD1 (6 bases). The CDR3 consists of 12 residues. Per the germline V gene, CDR1 is DFQATT and CDR2 is SNEGSKA (reference sequence). The V end was cut by 5 bases, the J end by 2 bases, with 10 bases between. This CDR3 reads CSALDSPYEQYF. CDR3 sequence (DNA): TGCAGTGCTTTGGACAGTCCCTACGAGCAGTACTTC.

This chain uses TRBV12-3 or TRBV12-4 with TRBJ1-2; D gene unclear. CDR3 size: 12 residues. Between the trimmed V and J ends, which lost 0 bases and 11 bases, there was a span of 10 bases. CDR3 DNA: TGTGCCAGCAGTTTAGCTTGGGCGGATTACACCTTC. The encoded protein is CASSLAWADYTF.

This chain uses TRBV6-1 with TRBJ2-7, with D perhaps matching TRBD1 or TRBD2 (5 bases each). Trimming took off 4 bases at V and 3 bases at J, with 10 bases between the two ends. CDR3 size: 13 residues. Germline-derived CDR1 and CDR2 are MNHNS and SASEGT. In DNA form, the CDR3 reads TGTGCCAGCAGTGTCGGGACGAACTACGAGCAGTACTTC. Its translation: CASSVGTNYEQYF.

The chain has TRBV11-2 and TRBJ2-7; perhaps D is TRBD1 or TRBD2 (5 bases each). Looked up from germline, CDR1 is SGHAT and CDR2 is FQNNGV. Deletions cut 1 base from V and 2 bases from J, with 9 bases between. The CDR3 consists of 14 residues. As DNA, the CDR3 is TGTGCCAGCAGCTTAGGGAGAGGGGCCTACGAGCAGTACTTC. Its translation is CASSLGRGAYEQYF.

This clonotype was seen more than once but under ten times. The V and J genes are TRBV7-9 and TRBJ1-2; 8 bases are a match to TRBD1. The length of the CDR3 is 14 residues. V was pared by 5 bases and J by 5 bases, with 7 bases of the junction left unmatched. Per germline, CDR1 SEHNR and CDR2 FQNEAQ (reference sequence). The CDR3 DNA reads as TGTGCCAGCAGCGCCGACAGGGGAAGGTATGGCTACACCTTC. This gives the protein CASSADRGRYGYTF.